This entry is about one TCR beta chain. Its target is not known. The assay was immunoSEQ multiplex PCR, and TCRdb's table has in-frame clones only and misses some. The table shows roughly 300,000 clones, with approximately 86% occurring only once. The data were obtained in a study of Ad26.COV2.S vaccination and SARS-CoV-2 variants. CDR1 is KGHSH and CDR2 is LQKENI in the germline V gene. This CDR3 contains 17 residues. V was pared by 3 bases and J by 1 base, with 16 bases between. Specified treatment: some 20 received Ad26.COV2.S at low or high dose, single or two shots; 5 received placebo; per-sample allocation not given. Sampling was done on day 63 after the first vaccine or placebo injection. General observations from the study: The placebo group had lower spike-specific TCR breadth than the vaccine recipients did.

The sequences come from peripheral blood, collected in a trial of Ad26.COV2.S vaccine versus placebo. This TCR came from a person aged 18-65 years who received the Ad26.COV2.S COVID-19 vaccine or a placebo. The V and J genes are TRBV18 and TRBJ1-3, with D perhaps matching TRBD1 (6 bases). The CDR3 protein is CASSPRNREGSGNTIYF. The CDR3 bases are TGTGCCAGCTCACCGAGAAACAGGGAAGGTTCTGGAAACACCATATATTTT.